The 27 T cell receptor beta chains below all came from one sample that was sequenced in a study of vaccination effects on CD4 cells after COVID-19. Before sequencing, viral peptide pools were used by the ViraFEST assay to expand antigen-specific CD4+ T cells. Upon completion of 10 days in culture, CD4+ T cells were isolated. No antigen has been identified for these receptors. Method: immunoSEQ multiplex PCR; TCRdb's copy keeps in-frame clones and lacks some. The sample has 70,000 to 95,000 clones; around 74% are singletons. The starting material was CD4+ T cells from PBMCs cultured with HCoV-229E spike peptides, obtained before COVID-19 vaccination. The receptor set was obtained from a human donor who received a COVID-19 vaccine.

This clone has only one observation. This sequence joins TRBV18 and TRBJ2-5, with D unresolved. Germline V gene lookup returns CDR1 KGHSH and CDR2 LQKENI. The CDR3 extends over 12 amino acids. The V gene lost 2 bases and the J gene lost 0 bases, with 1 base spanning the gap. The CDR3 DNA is TGTGCCAGCTCACCAGACCAAGAGACCCAGTACTTC. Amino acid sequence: CASSPDQETQYF.

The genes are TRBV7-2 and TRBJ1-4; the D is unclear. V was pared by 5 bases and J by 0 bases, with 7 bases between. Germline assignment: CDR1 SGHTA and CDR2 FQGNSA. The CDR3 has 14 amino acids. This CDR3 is CASSTEPTNEKLFF. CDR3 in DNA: TGTGCCAGCAGCACCGAGCCAACTAATGAAAAACTGTTTTTT.

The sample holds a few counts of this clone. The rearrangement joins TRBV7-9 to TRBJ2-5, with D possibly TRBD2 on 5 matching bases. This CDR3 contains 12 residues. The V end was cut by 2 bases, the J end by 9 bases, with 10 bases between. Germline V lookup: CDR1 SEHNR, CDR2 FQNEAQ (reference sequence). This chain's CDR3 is CASSLSDGAQYF. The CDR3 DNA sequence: TGTGCCAGCAGCTTAAGTGACGGGGCCCAGTACTTC. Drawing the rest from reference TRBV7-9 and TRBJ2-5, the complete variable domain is DTGVSQNPRHKITKRGQNVTFRCDPISEHNRLYWYRQTLGQGPEFLTYFQNEAQLEKSRLLSDRFSAERPKGSFSTLEIQRTEQGDSAMYLCASSLSDGAQYFGPGTRLLVL.

CDR3 amino acids: CASSLDGLNQPQHF. As DNA, the CDR3 is TGCGCCAGCAGCTTGGACGGGCTAAATCAGCCCCAGCATTTT. V is TRBV5-1 and J is TRBJ1-5; no reliable D call. Germline assignment: CDR1 SGHRS and CDR2 YFSETQ. The CDR3 has 14 residues. The germline V and J ends were trimmed by 0 bases and 4 bases, with 8 bases remaining between them. The full variable domain, rest sourced from reference TRBV5-1 and TRBJ1-5, is KAGVTQTPRYLIKTRGQQVTLSCSPISGHRSVSWYQQTPGQGLQFLFEYFSETQRNKGNFPGRFSGRQFSNSRSEMNVSTLELGDSALYLCASSLDGLNQPQHFGDGTRLSIL.

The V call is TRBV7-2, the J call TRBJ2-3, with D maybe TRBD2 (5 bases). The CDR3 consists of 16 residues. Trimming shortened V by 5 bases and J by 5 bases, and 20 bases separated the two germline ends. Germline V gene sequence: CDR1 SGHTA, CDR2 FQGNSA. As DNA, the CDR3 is TGTGCCAGCAGCCTGAATCCGGCATCGAGCGGAGATACGCAGTATTTT. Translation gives CASSLNPASSGDTQYF.

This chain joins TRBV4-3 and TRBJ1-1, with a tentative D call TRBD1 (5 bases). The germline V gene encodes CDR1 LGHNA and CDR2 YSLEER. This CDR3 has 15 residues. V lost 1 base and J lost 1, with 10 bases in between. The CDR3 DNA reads TGCGCCAGCAGCCAAGGTCGAGGGACGAACACTGAAGCTTTCTTT. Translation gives CASSQGRGTNTEAFF.

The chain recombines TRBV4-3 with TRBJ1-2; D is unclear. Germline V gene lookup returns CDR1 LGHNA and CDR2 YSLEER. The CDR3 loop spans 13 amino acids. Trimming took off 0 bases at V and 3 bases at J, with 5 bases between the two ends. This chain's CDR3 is CASSQDEDYGYTF. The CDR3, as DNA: TGCGCCAGCAGCCAAGACGAGGACTATGGCTACACCTTC.

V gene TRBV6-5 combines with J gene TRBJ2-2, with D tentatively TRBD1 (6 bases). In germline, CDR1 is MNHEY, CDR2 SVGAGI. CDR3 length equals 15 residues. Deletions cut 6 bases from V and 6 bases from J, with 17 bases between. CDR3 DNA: TGTGCCAGCAGCGTTATGGGGGCCTCACCCGGGGAGCTGTTTTTT. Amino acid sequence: CASSVMGASPGELFF.

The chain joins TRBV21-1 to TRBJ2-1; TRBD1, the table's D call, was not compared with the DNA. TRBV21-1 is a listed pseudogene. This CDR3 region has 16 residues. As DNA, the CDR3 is TGTGCCAGCAGCAAAGTACAGGGGGAAGGTTACAATGAGCAGTTCTTC. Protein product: CASSKVQGEGYNEQFF.

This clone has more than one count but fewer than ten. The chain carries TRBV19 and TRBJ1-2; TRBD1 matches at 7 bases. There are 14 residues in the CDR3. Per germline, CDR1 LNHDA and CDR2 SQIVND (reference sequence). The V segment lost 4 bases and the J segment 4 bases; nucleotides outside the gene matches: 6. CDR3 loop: CASSRGDRSYGYTF. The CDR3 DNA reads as TGTGCCAGTAGTAGGGGGGACAGATCCTATGGCTACACCTTC.

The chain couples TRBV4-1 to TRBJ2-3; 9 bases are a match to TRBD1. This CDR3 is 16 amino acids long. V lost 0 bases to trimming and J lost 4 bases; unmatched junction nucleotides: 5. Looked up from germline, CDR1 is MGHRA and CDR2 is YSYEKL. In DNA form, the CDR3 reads TGCGCCAGCAGCCAAGATCGGGACAGGGCGGCAGATACGCAGTATTTT. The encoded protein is CASSQDRDRAADTQYF.

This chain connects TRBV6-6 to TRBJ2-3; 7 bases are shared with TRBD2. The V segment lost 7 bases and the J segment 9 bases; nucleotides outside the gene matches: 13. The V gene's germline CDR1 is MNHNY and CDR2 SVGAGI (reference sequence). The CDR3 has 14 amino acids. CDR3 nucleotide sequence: TGTGCCAGCACCCGGATGGCGGGGGACCTAACGCAGTATTTT. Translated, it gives CASTRMAGDLTQYF.

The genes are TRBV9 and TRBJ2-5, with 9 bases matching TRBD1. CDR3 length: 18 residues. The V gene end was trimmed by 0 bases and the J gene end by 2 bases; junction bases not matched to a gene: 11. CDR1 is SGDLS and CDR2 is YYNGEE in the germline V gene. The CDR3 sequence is CASSVAGTGSTWQETQYF. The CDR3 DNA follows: TGTGCCAGCAGCGTAGCAGGGACAGGGTCAACGTGGCAAGAGACCCAGTACTTC. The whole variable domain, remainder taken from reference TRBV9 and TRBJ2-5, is DSGVTQTPKHLITATGQRVTLRCSPRSGDLSVYWYQQSLDQGLQFLIQYYNGEERAKGNILERFSAQQFPDLHSELNLSSLELGDSALYFCASSVAGTGSTWQETQYFGPGTRLLVL.

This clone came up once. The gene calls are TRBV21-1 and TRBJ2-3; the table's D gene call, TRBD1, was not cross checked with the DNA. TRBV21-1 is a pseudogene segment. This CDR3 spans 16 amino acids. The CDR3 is CASSGDRMTSTDTQYF. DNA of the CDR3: TGTGCCAGCAGCGGGGACAGGATGACTAGCACAGATACGCAGTATTTT.

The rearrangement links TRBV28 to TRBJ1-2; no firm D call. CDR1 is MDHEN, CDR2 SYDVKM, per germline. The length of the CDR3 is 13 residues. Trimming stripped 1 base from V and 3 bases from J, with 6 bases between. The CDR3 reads CASSLLRDYGYTF. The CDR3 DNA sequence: TGTGCCAGCAGTTTATTACGGGACTATGGCTACACCTTC.

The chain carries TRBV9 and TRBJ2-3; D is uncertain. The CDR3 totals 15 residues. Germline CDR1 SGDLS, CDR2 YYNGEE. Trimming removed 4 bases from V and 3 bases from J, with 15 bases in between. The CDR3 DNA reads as TGTGCCAGCAGCCCCCGTGAAGGGATGACAGATACGCAGTATTTT. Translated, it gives CASSPREGMTDTQYF. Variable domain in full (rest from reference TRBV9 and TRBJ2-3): DSGVTQTPKHLITATGQRVTLRCSPRSGDLSVYWYQQSLDQGLQFLIQYYNGEERAKGNILERFSAQQFPDLHSELNLSSLELGDSALYFCASSPREGMTDTQYFGPGTRLTVL.

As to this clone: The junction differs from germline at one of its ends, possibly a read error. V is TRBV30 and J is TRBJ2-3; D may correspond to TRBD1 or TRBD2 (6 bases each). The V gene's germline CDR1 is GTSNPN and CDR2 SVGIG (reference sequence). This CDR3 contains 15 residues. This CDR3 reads CAWSPPGARKDMQYF. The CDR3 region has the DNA TGTGCCTGGAGTCCCCCGGGGGCGCGGAAAGATATGCAGTATTTT.

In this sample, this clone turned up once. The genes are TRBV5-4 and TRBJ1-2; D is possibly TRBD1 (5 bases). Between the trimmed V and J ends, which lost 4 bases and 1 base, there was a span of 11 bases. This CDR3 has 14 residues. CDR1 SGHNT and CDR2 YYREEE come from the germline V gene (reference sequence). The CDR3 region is CASSPGPLNYGYTF. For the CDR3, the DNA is TGTGCCAGCAGCCCGGGACCGCTTAACTATGGCTACACCTTC.

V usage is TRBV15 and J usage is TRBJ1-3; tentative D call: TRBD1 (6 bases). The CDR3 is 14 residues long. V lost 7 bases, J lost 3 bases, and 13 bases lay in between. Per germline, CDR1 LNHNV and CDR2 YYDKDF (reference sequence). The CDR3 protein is CATNKGGDGNTIYF. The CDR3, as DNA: TGTGCCACCAACAAGGGGGGCGATGGAAACACCATATATTTT.

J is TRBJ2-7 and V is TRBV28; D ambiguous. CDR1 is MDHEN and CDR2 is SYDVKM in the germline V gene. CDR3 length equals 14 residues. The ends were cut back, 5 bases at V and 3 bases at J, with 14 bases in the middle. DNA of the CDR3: TGTGCCAGCAGTGCCACCAACCACTTCTACGAGCAGTACGTC. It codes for CASSATNHFYEQYV.

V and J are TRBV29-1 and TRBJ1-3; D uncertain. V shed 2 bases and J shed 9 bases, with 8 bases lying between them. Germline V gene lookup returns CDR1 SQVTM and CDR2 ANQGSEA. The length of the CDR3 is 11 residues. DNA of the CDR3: TGCAGCGTTGAACAGGCGGGCACCATATATTTT. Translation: CSVEQAGTIYF.

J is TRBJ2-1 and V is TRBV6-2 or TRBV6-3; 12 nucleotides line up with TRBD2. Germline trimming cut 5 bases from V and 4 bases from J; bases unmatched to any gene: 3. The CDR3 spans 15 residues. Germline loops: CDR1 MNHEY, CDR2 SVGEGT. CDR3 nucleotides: TGTGCCAGCAGTCGACTAGCGGGGGATTACAATGAGCAGTTCTTC. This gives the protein CASSRLAGDYNEQFF.

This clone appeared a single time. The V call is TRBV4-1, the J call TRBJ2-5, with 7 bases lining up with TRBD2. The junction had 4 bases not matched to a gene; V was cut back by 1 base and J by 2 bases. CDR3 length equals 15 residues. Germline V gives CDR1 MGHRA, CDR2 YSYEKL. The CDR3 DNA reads TGCGCCAGCAGCCAAGTTCCAGCGGGGCAAGAGACCCAGTACTTC. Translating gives CASSQVPAGQETQYF.

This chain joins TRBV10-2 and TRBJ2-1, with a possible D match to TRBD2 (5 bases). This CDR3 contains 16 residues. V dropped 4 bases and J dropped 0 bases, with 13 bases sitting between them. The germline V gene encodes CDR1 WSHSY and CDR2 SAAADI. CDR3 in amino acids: CASSGTDSSSYNEQFF. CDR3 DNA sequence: TGCGCCAGCAGTGGGACGGACTCGAGCTCCTACAATGAGCAGTTCTTC.

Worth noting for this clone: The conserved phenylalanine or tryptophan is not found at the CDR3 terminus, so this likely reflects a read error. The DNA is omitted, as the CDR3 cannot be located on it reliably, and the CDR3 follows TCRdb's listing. CDR3 sequence reads: CASSQEGLP. This chain joins TRBV3-1 (or the pseudogene TRBV3-2) and TRBJ2-7. The germline V gene encodes CDR1 LGHDT and CDR2 YNNKEL (reference sequence). The CDR3 has 9 amino acids, counting both end residues.

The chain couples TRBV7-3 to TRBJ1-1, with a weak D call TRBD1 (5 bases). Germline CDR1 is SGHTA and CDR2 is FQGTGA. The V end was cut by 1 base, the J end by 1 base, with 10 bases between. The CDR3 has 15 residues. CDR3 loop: CASSLIKGSNTEAFF. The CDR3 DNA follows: TGTGCCAGCAGCTTAATCAAGGGGTCGAACACTGAAGCTTTCTTT.

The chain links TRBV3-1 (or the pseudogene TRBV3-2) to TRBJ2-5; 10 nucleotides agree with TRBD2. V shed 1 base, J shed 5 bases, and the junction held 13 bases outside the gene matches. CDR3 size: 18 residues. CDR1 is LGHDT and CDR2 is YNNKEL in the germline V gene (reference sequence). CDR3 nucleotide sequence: TGTGCCAGCAGCCAAGTTCTGTATAGCGGGGGGTCCCGGGAGACCCAGTACTTC. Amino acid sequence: CASSQVLYSGGSRETQYF.